This T cell receptor (beta chain) was found in a study of cytomegalovirus exposure and HLA in healthy donors. For this clone: The antigen is unknown.

V was clipped by 4 bases and J by 7 bases, with 14 bases between them. Per the germline V gene, CDR1 is MNHNY and CDR2 is SVGAGI (reference sequence). This CDR3 has 14 amino acids. Overall study findings and caveats: Certain indistinguishable V segments, among them TRBV6-2 and TRBV6-3, were excluded. Upon later analysis, HLA-associated TCR beta chains proved more clonally expanded than other, equally common chains. Reports state that TCR beta sequences accurately predicted most subjects' HLA-A and HLA-B alleles. Immune exposure was documented only through CMV serostatus.

Both 60 Vbeta primers and 13 Jbeta primers went into the PCR. The data were produced by immunoSEQ multiplex PCR, yet TCRdb's version contains in-frame clones alone and is incomplete. The sample has approximately 160,000 clones; 77% are singletons. The chain links TRBV6-6 to TRBJ2-1; D might be TRBD1 (6 bases). The specimen was PBMCs. This receptor was identified in a male donor in good health and CMV-seropositive. The CDR3 DNA follows: TGTGCCAGCAGTTCCCTTCTTCAGGGGAATGAGCAGTTCTTC. This sequence encodes CASSSLLQGNEQFF.